The rows below give T cell receptor beta chains drawn from one sample of a study of cytotoxic CD8 clonotypes in ibrutinib-treated CLL. Sequenced by immunoSEQ multiplex PCR; TCRdb stores in-frame clones only, minus some. The sample yields some 93,000 clones, around 73% seen once. The specimen comprised PBMCs, sampled after 12 months of ibrutinib treatment. Receptors originate from a human donor with chronic lymphocytic leukemia. Each CDR3 is given with its conserved first and last residue.

j_gene,len,v_gene,CDR3aa
TRBJ1-2,14,TRBV18,CASSLQEEAYGYTF
TRBJ1-1,15,TRBV6-1,CASNRQGVSNTEAFF
TRBJ1-3,14,TRBV29-1,CSVKTGGPGNTIYF
TRBJ2-5,14,TRBV2,CASRPGNPQETQYF
TRBJ1-2,13,TRBV28,CATSQGNSYGYTF
TRBJ1-1,14,TRBV9,CASSVGEGGTEAFF
TRBJ1-4,15,TRBV27,CASSSFGNVGEKLFF
TRBJ2-1,13,TRBV5-1,CASGRGDANEQFF
TRBJ1-4,14,TRBV5-4,CASSATGAVEKLFF
TRBJ2-5,14,TRBV11-2,CASSSTSSKETQYF
TRBJ2-7,16,TRBV5-1,CASSLGGGASAYEQYF
TRBJ2-3,15,TRBV27,CASHQRGDPTDTQYF
TRBJ2-4,16,TRBV4-2,CASSQDPKGGKNIQYF